A selection of T cell receptor beta chains follows, all from one sample in a study of blood T cell repertoires in COVID-19. Clones were read by immunoSEQ multiplex PCR, and TCRdb kept only the in-frame ones, dropping some. This table holds around 200,000 clones, about 83% found once. Sequenced input: peripheral blood. The receptor source for this set is a man aged 35 to 55 with active or convalescent COVID-19. CDR3s include the opening cysteine and the closing phenylalanine or tryptophan. A D gene is named only where the DNA matches it firmly. The size field is filled for only some rows; it gives once, few, many or a size class.

V gene	J gene	clone size	D gene	CDR3 DNA	CDR3 protein
TRBV7-9	TRBJ1-4	.	TRBD1	TGTGCCAGCAGCTTCCGGGGACAGGGGAGTGAAAAACTGTTTTTT	CASSFRGQGSEKLFF
TRBV2	TRBJ2-1	.	.	TGTGCCAGCACCCAGGGCACTGGCAATGAGCAGTTCTTC	CASTQGTGNEQFF
TRBV18	TRBJ1-1	.	.	TGTGCCAGCTCCGCAGGGGTGAACACTGAAGCTTTCTTT	CASSAGVNTEAFF
TRBV7-9	TRBJ2-1	.	TRBD2	TGTGCCAGCAGCCTCTCGGGGGCTAGCGGGGTCTACAATGAGCAGTTCTTC	CASSLSGASGVYNEQFF
TRBV29-1	TRBJ1-4	.	.	TGCAGCGTTGAAGATATGGAAAAACTGTTTTTT	CSVEDMEKLFF
TRBV5-6	TRBJ1-2	few	.	TGTGCCAGCGGCCGGGTTGATGGCTACACCTTC	CASGRVDGYTF
TRBV3-1/TRBV3-2	TRBJ2-7	.	.	TGTGCCAGCAGCCACAGAGGGAAGATCTCCTACGAGCAGTACTTC	CASSHRGKISYEQYF
TRBV20-1	TRBJ2-7	.	.	TGCAGTGCTAGTTCTAGCTCTCCATACGAGCAGTACTTC	CSASSSSPYEQYF
TRBV2	TRBJ2-7	.	TRBD2	TGTGCCAGCAGGGGTGCTAGCGGTTCCCAAAGCGAGTACTTC	CASRGASGSQSEYF
TRBV6-5	TRBJ1-1	.	.	TGTGCCAGCAGTAGGCAGGATATGAACACTGAAGCTTTCTTT	CASSRQDMNTEAFF
TRBV7-2	TRBJ2-3	.	TRBD1	TGTGCCAGCAGCTTGGGGGACAGCATAGATACGCAGTATTTT	CASSLGDSIDTQYF
TRBV6-2/TRBV6-3	TRBJ2-3	.	TRBD2	TGTGCCAGCAGTTACTCTGGGGACTACCCGGGAGGTACGCAGTATTTT	CASSYSGDYPGGTQYF
TRBV6-1	TRBJ1-5	.	.	TGTGCCAGCAGTGAACGATCTGGCAGGGGCAATCAGCCCCAGCATTTT	CASSERSGRGNQPQHF
TRBV10-3	TRBJ2-3	.	TRBD2	TGTGCCATCACGACTAGCGGGACCCCAGATACGCAGTATTTT	CAITTSGTPDTQYF
TRBV2	TRBJ2-5	.	TRBD1	TGTGCCAGCTGCGATCTAGGGACAGGTGGGGAGACCCAGTACTTC	CASCDLGTGGETQYF
TRBV14	TRBJ1-6	.	TRBD1	TGTGCCAGCAGCCTAGACAGGGTTTCACCCCTCCACTTT	CASSLDRVSPLHF
TRBV6-2/TRBV6-3	TRBJ2-1	.	.	TGTGCCAGCAGTTACACCCCCGTCGGGGGGCAGTTCTTC	CASSYTPVGGQFF
TRBV11-3	TRBJ2-3	.	TRBD2	TGTGCCAGCAGCTTGCGGACTAGCGGGAGCACAGATACGCAGTATTTT	CASSLRTSGSTDTQYF
TRBV10-2	TRBJ1-2	.	TRBD1	TGCGCCAGCAGTGAGTCGTTGGCAGGGGGGACCTATGGCTACACCTTC	CASSESLAGGTYGYTF
TRBV9	TRBJ2-3	.	.	TGTGCCAGCACCTCCGGGACTTGGGGTGGGGATACGCAGTATTTT	CASTSGTWGGDTQYF
TRBV5-4	TRBJ1-2	.	TRBD1	TGTGCCAGTCGGACAGGGGCCTATGGCTACACCTTC	CASRTGAYGYTF
TRBV5-4	TRBJ2-5	.	.	TGTGCCAGCAGGTTACAGGGATTCCAAGAGACCCAGTACTTC	CASRLQGFQETQYF
TRBV30	TRBJ1-1	.	.	TGTGCGGGGACTAAAATGGTTCTAGCGTTT	CAGTKMVLAF
TRBV5-1	TRBJ2-3	.	.	TGCGCCAGCAGCTTGGGGTCCCAGCGGGGCACAGATACGCAGTATTTT	CASSLGSQRGTDTQYF
TRBV4-1	TRBJ1-2	.	TRBD1	TGCGCCAGCAGCCACGGGACAGGATATGGCTACACCTTC	CASSHGTGYGYTF
TRBV27	TRBJ2-1	.	TRBD2	TGTGCCAGCAGTTTGCGTTCGACTAGCGGACTGCCCTACAATGAGCAGTTCTTC	CASSLRSTSGLPYNEQFF
TRBV21-1	TRBJ2-5	.	.	TGTGCCAGCAGCAAGGCCAAACCGGGACAGCAAGAGACCCAGTACTTC	CASSKAKPGQQETQYF
TRBV7-2	TRBJ1-3	.	TRBD1	TGTGCCAGCAGCTACAGGGGTTCTGGAAACACCATATATTTT	CASSYRGSGNTIYF
TRBV3-1/TRBV3-2	TRBJ2-5	few	.	TGTGCCAGCAGAGGACAGAAAGAGACCCAGTACTTC	CASRGQKETQYF
TRBV7-3	TRBJ1-2	few	TRBD1	TGTGCCAGCAGCCCAGGACAGGGGTCTTCCAACGGCTACACCTTC	CASSPGQGSSNGYTF
TRBV6-5	TRBJ2-1	.	TRBD1	TGTGCCAGCACCCCGACAGGGGGCTCCAATGAGCAGTTCTTC	CASTPTGGSNEQFF